This T cell receptor beta chain is from a study of control samples from healthy donors and cancer patients. The data were produced by immunoSEQ multiplex PCR, yet TCRdb's version contains in-frame clones alone and is incomplete. The table records around 110,000 clones, 93% of them present only once. The CDR3 sequence is 17 residues long. The ends were cut back, 0 bases at V and 7 bases at J, with 20 bases in the middle. CDR1 and CDR2 from the germline V gene are LGHNA and YNFKEQ. The V gene is TRBV4-2, the J gene TRBJ2-3; weak D call: TRBD2 (6 bases). The receptor was derived from a man aged 25 to 45 in good health. Material: blood. CDR3 sequence reads: CASSQDPPGGLQHTQYF. DNA for the CDR3: TGTGCCAGCAGCCAAGATCCCCCTGGGGGGTTACAACATACGCAGTATTTT.